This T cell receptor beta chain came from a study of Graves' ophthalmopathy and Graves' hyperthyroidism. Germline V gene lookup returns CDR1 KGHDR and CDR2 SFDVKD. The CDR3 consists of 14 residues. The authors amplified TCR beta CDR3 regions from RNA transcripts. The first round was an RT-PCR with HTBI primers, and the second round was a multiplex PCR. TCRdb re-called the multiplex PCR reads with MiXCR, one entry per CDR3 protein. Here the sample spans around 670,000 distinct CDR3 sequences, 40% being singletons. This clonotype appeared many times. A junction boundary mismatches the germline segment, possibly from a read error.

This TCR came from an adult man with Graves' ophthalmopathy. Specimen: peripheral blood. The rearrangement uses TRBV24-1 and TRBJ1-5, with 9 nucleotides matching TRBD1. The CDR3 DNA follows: TGTGCCAGCAGTGGCGGGACAGGGAATCAGCCCCAGCATTTT. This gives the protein CASSGGTGNQPQHF.